This T cell receptor (beta chain) was documented in a study of OX40 agonist ivuxolimab in advanced cancers. For the study at large: One hepatocellular carcinoma and two cutaneous melanoma patients partially responded. Study-wide points: Among T cells, CD8+ cells averaged more expanded clones than CD4+ cells. In the 0.1 to 3.0 mg/kg range, CD4+ and CD8+ blood T cells had expanded clonally by week 6.

This clone was seen more than once but under ten times. The target antigen is unknown. The sample holds other DNA sequences that translate to the same CDR3. Profiling relied on immunoSEQ multiplex PCR, and the TCRdb table lists in-frame clones only, not all of them. The sample consists of approximately 72,000 clones, 84% of them appearing once. V gave up 6 bases and J gave up 8 bases, with 11 bases separating them. From germline, CDR1 is SNHLY and CDR2 FYNNEI. The CDR3 extends over 13 amino acids. This sample comprised CD4+ or CD8+ T cells sorted from blood, obtained in a trial of the OX40 agonist ivuxolimab. J is TRBJ1-6 and V is TRBV2; D unresolved. This TCR was sampled from an adult with an advanced solid tumor such as melanoma, head and neck, liver or kidney cancer. The DNA of the CDR3 is TGTGCCAGCAGATCCCCCGCGGATTCACCCCTCCACTTT. Encoded protein: CASRSPADSPLHF.